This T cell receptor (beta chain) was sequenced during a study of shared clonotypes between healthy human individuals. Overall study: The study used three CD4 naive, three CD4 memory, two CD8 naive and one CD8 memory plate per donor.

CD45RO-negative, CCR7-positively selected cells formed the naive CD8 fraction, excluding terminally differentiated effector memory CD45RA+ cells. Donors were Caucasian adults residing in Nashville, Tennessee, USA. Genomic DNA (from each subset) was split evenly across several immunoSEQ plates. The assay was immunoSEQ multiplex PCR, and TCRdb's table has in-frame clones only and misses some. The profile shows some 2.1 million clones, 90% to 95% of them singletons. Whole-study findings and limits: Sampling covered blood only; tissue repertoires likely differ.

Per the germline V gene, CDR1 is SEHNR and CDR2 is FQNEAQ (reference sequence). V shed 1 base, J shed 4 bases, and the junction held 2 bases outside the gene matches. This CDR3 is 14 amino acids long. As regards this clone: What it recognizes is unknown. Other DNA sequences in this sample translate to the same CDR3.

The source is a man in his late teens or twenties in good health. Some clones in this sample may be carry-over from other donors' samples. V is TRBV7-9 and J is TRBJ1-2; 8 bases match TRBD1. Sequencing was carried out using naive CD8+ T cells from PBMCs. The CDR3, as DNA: TGTGCCAGCAGCTTAGTTGGGACAGGCTATGGCTACACCTTC. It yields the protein CASSLVGTGYGYTF.